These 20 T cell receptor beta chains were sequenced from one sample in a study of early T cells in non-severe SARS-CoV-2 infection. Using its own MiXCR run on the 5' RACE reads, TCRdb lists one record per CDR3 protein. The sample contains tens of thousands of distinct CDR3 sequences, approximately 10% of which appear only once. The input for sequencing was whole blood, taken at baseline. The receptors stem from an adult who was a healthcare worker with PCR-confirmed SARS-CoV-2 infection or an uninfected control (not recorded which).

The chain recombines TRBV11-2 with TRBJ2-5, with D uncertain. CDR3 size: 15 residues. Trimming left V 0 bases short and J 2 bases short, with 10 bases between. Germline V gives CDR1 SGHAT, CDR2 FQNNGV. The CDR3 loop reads CASSLDVGVQETQYF. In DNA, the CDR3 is TGTGCCAGCAGCTTAGATGTCGGAGTACAAGAGACCCAGTACTTC.

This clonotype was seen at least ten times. The CDR3 here is CASNTAKRGEQYF. The CDR3 DNA reads TGTGCCAGCAACACGGCGAAACGAGGGGAGCAGTACTTC. This chain uses TRBV2 with TRBJ2-7; D possibly corresponds to TRBD2 (5 bases). Trimming cost V 7 bases and J 7 bases, with 17 bases left between them. Germline values: CDR1 SNHLY, CDR2 FYNNEI. This CDR3 spans 13 amino acids.

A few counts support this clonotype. CDR3 residues: CASSSQRGGAGELFF. CDR3 DNA sequence: TGTGCCAGCAGTTCCCAGCGGGGGGGCGCCGGGGAGCTGTTTTTT. The chain is built from TRBV12-3 or TRBV12-4 and TRBJ2-2; the match to TRBD2 covers 10 bases. There are 15 residues in the CDR3. V lost 4 bases and J lost 6; bases outside the gene matches: 5.

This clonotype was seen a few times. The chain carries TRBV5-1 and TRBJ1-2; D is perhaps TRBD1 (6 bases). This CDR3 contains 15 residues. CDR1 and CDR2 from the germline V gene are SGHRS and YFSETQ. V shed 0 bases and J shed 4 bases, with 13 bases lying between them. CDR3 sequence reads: CASSLVAGGGYGYTF. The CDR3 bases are TGCGCCAGCAGCTTGGTAGCTGGGGGCGGCTATGGCTACACCTTC.

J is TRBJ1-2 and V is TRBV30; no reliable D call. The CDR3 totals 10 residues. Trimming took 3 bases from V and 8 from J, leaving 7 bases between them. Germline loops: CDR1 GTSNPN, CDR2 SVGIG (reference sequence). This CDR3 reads CAWRERGYTF. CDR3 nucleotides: TGTGCCTGGAGAGAGAGAGGCTACACCTTC.

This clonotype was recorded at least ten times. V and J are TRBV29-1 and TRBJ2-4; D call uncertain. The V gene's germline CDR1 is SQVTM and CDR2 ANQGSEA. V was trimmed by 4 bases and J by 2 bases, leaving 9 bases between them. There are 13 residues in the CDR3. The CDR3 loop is CSVVWGTKNIQYF. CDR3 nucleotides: TGCAGCGTTGTTTGGGGTACCAAAAACATTCAGTACTTC.

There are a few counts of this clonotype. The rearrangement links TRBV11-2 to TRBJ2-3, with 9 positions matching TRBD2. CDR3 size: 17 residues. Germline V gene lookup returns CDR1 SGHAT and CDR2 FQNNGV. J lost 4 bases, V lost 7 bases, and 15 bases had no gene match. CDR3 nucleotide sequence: TGTGCCAGCAAAAATCTCCCCCAGCGGGGGGCCCCAGATACGCAGTATTTT. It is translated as CASKNLPQRGAPDTQYF.

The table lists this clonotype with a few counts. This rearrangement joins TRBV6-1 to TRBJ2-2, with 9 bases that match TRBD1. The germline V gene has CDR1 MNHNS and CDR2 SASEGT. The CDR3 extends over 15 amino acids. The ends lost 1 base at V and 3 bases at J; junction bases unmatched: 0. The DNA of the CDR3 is TGTGCCAGCAGTGAAGGGACAGGGGACACCGGGGAGCTGTTTTTT. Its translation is CASSEGTGDTGELFF.

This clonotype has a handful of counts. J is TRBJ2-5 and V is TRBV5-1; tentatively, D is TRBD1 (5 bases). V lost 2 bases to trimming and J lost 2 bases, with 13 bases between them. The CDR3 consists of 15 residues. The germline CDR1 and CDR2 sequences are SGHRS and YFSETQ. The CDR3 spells CASSLTGWLQETQYF. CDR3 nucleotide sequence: TGCGCCAGCAGCTTAACAGGCTGGTTACAAGAGACCCAGTACTTC.

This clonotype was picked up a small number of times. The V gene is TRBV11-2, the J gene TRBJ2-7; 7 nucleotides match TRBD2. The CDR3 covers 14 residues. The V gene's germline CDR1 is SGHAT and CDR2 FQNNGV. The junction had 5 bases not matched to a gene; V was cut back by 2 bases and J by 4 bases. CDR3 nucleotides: TGTGCCAGCAGCTTAAGCCCTAGCGGTTACGAGCAGTACTTC. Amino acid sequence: CASSLSPSGYEQYF.

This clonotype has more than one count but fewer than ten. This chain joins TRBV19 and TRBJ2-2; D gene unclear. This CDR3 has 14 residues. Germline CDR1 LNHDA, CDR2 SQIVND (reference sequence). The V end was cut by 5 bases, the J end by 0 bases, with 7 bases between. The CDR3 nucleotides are TGTGCCAGTAGTCAGGTTTCGAACACCGGGGAGCTGTTTTTT. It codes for CASSQVSNTGELFF.

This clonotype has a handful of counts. CDR3 in DNA: TGTGCCACTACCTCGGGGGCGAGAAACACCATATATTTT. This gives the protein CATTSGARNTIYF. The gene calls are TRBV6-1 and TRBJ1-3; a possible D gene is TRBD1 (6 bases). Per germline, CDR1 MNHNS and CDR2 SASEGT. This CDR3 region has 13 residues. V gave up 10 bases and J gave up 5 bases, with 15 bases separating them.

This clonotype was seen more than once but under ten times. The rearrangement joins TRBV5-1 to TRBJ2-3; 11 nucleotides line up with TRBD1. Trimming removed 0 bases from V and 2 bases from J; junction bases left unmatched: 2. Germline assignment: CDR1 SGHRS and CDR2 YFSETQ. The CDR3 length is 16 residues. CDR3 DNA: TGCGCCAGCAGCTTGGGGGACAGGGGGAACACAGATACGCAGTATTTT. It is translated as CASSLGDRGNTDTQYF.

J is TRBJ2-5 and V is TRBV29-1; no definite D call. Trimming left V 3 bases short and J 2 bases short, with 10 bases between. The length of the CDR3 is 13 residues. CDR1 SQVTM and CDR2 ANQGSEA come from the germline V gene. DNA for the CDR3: TGCAGCGTTGACGGAAGACTGCAAGAGACCCAGTACTTC. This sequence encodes CSVDGRLQETQYF.

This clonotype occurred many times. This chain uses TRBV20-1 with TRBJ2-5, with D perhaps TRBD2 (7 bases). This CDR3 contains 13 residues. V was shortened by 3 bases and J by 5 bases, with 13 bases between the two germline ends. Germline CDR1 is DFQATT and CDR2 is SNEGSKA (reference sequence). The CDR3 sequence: CSASGGPQETQYF. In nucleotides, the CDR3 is TGCAGTGCTAGCGGGGGGCCCCAGGAGACCCAGTACTTC.

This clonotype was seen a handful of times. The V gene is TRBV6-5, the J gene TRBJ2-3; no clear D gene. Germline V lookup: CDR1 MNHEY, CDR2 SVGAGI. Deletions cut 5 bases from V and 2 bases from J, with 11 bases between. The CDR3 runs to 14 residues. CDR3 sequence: CASSLGRFTDTQYF. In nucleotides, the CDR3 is TGTGCCAGCAGTCTAGGCCGATTCACAGATACGCAGTATTTT.

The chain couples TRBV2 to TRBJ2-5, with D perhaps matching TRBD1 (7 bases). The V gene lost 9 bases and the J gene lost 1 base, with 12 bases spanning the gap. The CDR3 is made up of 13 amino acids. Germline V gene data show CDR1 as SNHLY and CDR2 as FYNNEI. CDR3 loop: CARGGQSQETQYF. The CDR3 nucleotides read TGTGCCAGGGGGGGACAGAGCCAAGAGACCCAGTACTTC.

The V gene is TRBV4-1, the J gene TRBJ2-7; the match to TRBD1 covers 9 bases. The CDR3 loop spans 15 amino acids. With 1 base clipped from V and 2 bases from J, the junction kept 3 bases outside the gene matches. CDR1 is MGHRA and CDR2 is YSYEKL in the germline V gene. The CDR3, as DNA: TGCGCCAGCAGCCAAGGACAGGGGGGCGCCTACGAGCAGTACTTC. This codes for CASSQGQGGAYEQYF.

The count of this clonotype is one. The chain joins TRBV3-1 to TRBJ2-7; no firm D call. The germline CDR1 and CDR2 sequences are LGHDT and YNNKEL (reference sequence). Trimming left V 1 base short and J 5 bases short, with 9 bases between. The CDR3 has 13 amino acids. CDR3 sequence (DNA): TGTGCCAGCAGCCAAGTAACTTTCCACGAGCAGTACTTC. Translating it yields CASSQVTFHEQYF.

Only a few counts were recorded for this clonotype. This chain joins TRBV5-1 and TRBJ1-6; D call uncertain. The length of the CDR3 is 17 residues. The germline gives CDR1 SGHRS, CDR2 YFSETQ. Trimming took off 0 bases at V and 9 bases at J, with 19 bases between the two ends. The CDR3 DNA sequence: TGCGCCAGCAGCTTGGAGGTGCGGGGTCTGAGTCTTTCACCCCTCCACTTT. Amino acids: CASSLEVRGLSLSPLHF.